This TCR beta chain originates from a study of T cell repertoires in cytomegalovirus infection (dated by TCRdb to the late 2010s). The study in broad terms: Recently identified HLA-C-restricted CMV epitopes, whose presentation resists viral immunomodulation, were targeted by peptide stimulations together with well-studied HLA-B-restricted epitopes. Donor HLA type was relevant to the analysis, because carriage of CMV infection together with the matching HLA type was indicated by public TCR beta signatures. Here is what the overall study found, with its caveats: In both this cohort and an independent roughly 350-donor cohort, the cumulative frequency of public TCR beta family members distinguished carriers of CMV infection plus the relevant HLA type. The ex vivo response was dominated by HLA-C-restricted CMV-specific TCR beta clonotypes, which also provided the single most frequent clonotype in two of eight donors.

Per the germline V gene, SGHRS is the CDR1 and YFSETQ is the CDR2. Trimming costs V 3 bases and J 6 bases, and their ends lie 10 bases apart. The cysteine opens and the phenylalanine closes a CDR3 of 13 amino acids. Left in the record is the CDR3 DNA by itself, 39 bases read in frame from the first base. Sequencing was carried out with an Illumina HiSeq 1500. The public reads were quality trimmed at Q25 with fastp and then assembled into clones with MiXCR by TCRdb, keeping productive beta chains. For every CDR3 protein sequence, its rows merge into one entry that carries the most common genes and DNA. In all, the sample holds fewer than 900,000 distinct CDR3 sequences, and about 29% of those were seen once. Around 13% of the sample comes from the top ten. About this clonotype itself: No cognate antigen has been identified for it. No qualities accompany the bases; no much larger clone lies one base away.

Sample treatment or condition, as interpreted from the label and publication: in vitro stimulation with specific CMV peptide epitopes to enrich CMV-specific T cells. Recombination linked TRBV5-1 to TRBJ2-1, with a tentative D gene TRBD1 over 6 matching bases. The sample in question was cultured CD8+ T cells from PBMCs, obtained from culture after CMV antigen stimulation. This receptor was identified in a human donor in good health (CMV status not recorded). Some clones in this sample may be carry-over from other donors' samples. This receptor has the CDR3 CASSYRTANEQFF. The nucleotide sequence reads TGCGCCAGCAGCTACCGGACAGCCAATGAGCAGTTCTTC.